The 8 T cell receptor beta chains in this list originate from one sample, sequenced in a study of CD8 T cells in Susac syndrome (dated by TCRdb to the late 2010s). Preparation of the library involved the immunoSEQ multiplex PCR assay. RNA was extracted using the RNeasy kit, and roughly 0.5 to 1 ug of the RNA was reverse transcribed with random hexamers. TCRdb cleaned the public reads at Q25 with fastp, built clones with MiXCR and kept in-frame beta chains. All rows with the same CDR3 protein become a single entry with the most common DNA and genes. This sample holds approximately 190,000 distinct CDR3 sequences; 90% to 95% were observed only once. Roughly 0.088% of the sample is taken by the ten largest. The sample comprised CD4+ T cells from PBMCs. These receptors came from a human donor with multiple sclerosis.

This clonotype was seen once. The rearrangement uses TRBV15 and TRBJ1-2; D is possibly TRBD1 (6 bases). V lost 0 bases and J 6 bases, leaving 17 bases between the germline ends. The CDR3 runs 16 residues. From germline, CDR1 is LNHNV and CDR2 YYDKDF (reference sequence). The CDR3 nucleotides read TGTGCCACCAGCAGAGATCGGGGGCCGCCCTACAATGGCTACACCTTC. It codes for CATSRDRGPPYNGYTF.

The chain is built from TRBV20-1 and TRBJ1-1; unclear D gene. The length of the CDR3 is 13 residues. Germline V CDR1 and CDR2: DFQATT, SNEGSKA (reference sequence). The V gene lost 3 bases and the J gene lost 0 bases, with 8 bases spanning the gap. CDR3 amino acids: CSASDELNTEAFF. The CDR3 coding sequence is TGCAGTGCTAGTGATGAGTTGAACACTGAAGCTTTCTTT.

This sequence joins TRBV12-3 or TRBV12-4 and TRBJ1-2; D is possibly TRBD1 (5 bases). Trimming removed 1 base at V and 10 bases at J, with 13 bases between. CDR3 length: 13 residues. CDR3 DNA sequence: TGTGCCAGCAGTTTAGGGACGGCCAGGGACTACACCTTC. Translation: CASSLGTARDYTF.

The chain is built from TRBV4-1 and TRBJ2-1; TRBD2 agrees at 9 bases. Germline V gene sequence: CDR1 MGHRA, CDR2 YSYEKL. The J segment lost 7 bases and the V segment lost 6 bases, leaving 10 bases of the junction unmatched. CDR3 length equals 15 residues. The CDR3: CASSSPSGAVNEQFF. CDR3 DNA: TGCGCCAGCAGTTCCCCTAGCGGGGCAGTTAATGAGCAGTTCTTC.

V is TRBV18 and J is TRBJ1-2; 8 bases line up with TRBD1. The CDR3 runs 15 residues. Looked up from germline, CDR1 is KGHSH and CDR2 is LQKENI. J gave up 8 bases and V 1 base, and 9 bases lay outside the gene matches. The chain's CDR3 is CASSPRQGLRRGYTF. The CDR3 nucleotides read TGTGCCAGCTCACCACGACAGGGGCTAAGGCGGGGCTACACCTTC.

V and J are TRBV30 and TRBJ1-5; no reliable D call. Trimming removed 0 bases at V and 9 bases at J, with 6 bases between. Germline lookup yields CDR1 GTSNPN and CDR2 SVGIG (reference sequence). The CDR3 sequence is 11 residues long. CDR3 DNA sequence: TGTGCCTGGAGTGTTCAAGGGCCCCAGCATTTT. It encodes CAWSVQGPQHF.

The chain's CDR3 is CASTQGTSTDTQYF. In DNA, the CDR3 is TGCGCCAGCACACAGGGGACTAGCACAGATACGCAGTATTTT. The chain couples TRBV5-1 to TRBJ2-3, with a weak D call TRBD1 (7 bases). Germline V CDR1 and CDR2: SGHRS, YFSETQ. V was clipped by 6 bases and J by 0 bases, with 11 bases between them. CDR3 length: 14 residues.

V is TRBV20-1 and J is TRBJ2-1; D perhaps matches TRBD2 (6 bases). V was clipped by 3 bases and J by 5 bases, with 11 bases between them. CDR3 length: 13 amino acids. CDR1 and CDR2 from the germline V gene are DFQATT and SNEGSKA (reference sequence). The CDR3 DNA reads TGCAGTGCTAGTAGCGGCCCCCACAATGAGCAGTTCTTC. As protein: CSASSGPHNEQFF.